These T cell receptor beta chains were read from a single sample in a study of T cell changes during pregnancy in multiple sclerosis. The data were produced by immunoSEQ multiplex PCR, yet TCRdb's version contains in-frame clones alone and is incomplete. Of 64,000 or so clones in the sample, around 96% were seen once. Sequencing used CD8+ T cells from peripheral blood mononuclear cells, obtained after pregnancy. Receptor source: a female donor with multiple sclerosis, enrolled in a pregnancy study. Each CDR3 is given with its conserved first and last residue. The order of the fields is D gene, clone size, J gene, V gene, CDR3 DNA, CDR3 protein. D genes are given only for firm matches. The size entry is marked missing in some rows and otherwise reads once, few, many or a size class.

TRBD2,NA,TRBJ2-7,TRBV4-1,TGCGCCAGCAGCCAAGGACTAGCGGGATCCTACGAGCAGTACTTC,CASSQGLAGSYEQYF
TRBD1,once,TRBJ2-2,TRBV2,TGTGCCAGGCAGGGGGCGAGCACCGGGGAGCTGTTTTTT,CARQGASTGELFF
NA,NA,TRBJ1-2,TRBV14,TGTGCCAGCAGCGCAGGGATAGACCATGGCTACACCTTC,CASSAGIDHGYTF
NA,NA,TRBJ2-1,TRBV27,TGTGCCAGCAGCCACTTGTTCAATGAGCAGTTCTTC,CASSHLFNEQFF
TRBD2,NA,TRBJ2-7,TRBV2,TGTGCCAGCAGTCTAGCGGGAGGTTCCTACGAGCAGTACTTC,CASSLAGGSYEQYF
TRBD2,NA,TRBJ2-1,TRBV7-8,TGTGCCAGCTCCCGGTCCGCGGGAGGGCATGAGCAGTTCTTC,CASSRSAGGHEQFF
NA,once,TRBJ2-1,TRBV5-6,TGTGCCAGCAGCTTGTTAGTAGCCGGTTACAATGAGCAGTTCTTC,CASSLLVAGYNEQFF
NA,NA,TRBJ2-2,TRBV23-1,TGCGCCAGCAGTCAATTTGGGCCGGGGGACACCGGGGAGCTGTTTTTT,CASSQFGPGDTGELFF
TRBD2,NA,TRBJ2-5,TRBV5-1,TGCGCCAGCAGCCTGATGCTAGCGGGAGAGGTAAGAAAAGAGACCCAGTACTTC,CASSLMLAGEVRKETQYF
NA,NA,TRBJ1-1,TRBV15,TGTGCCACCAGCAGAGACCGACTGATGGAAGCTTTCTTT,CATSRDRLMEAFF
NA,NA,TRBJ1-5,TRBV9,TGTGCCAGCAGCGTAGACGCAACAGTCCAGCCCCAGCATTTT,CASSVDATVQPQHF
NA,NA,TRBJ2-2,TRBV28,TGTGCCAGCAGCTATAACACCGGGGAGCTGTTTTTT,CASSYNTGELFF
TRBD2,once,TRBJ2-7,TRBV6-1,TGTGCCAGCAGTGAAGATCTGGCTAGCGGGACCTACGAGCAGTACTTC,CASSEDLASGTYEQYF
TRBD2,NA,TRBJ2-1,TRBV19,TGTGCCACTCTTCCTAGGGAGGGCGAAAATGAGCAGTTCTTC,CATLPREGENEQFF
NA,NA,TRBJ1-2,TRBV28,TGTGCCAGCAGTTTATGGCAGGGCGATGGCTACACCTTC,CASSLWQGDGYTF
TRBD2,NA,TRBJ2-1,TRBV6-6,TGTGCCAGCAGAGCCACACTAGCGCCCTACAATGAGCAGTTCTTC,CASRATLAPYNEQFF
NA,NA,TRBJ2-7,TRBV7-6,TGTGCCAGCAGCCTGAGCGGCGGGGACCTCCGCGAGCAGTACTTC,CASSLSGGDLREQYF
TRBD2,NA,TRBJ2-1,TRBV5-6,TGTGCCAGTTCCGGGACTAGCGGGGTGGGCAATGAGCAGTTCTTC,CASSGTSGVGNEQFF
NA,once,TRBJ2-7,TRBV5-6,TGTGCCAGCAGCTTGGCCCAGGGGATGGATAACGAGCAGTACTTC,CASSLAQGMDNEQYF
NA,NA,TRBJ2-7,TRBV4-2,TGTGCCAGCAGCCAAGAGGCGGGGAGCTACGAGCAGTACTTC,CASSQEAGSYEQYF
TRBD2,NA,TRBJ2-3,TRBV6-5,TGTGCCAGCAGCCCACTAGCGGGGGGGGATACGCAGTATTTT,CASSPLAGGDTQYF
TRBD1,NA,TRBJ2-7,TRBV4-1,TGCGCCAGCAGTCTTAGACAGGGAACCACTAGAGAGCAGTACTTC,CASSLRQGTTREQYF
TRBD2,NA,TRBJ2-1,TRBV4-1,TGCGCCAGCAGCTGGTTAGCGGGAGGGAGCTCCTACAATGAGCAGTTCTTC,CASSWLAGGSSYNEQFF
NA,NA,TRBJ1-5,TRBV7-9,TGTGCCAGCAGCGCAGACCTGGGCATCAATCAGCCCCAGCATTTT,CASSADLGINQPQHF
NA,NA,TRBJ2-5,TRBV5-4,TGTGCCAGCAGCTCCTCGGGTGGGGAGACCCAGTACTTC,CASSSSGGETQYF
TRBD2,NA,TRBJ2-5,TRBV7-9,TGTGCCAGCAGCCCCCGGACTAGCGGGATTGGGGGGGAGACCCAGTACTTC,CASSPRTSGIGGETQYF
TRBD2,NA,TRBJ2-1,TRBV7-9,TGTGCCAGCAGCGCGACCCATTCTCTAGCGGCAGATGAGCAGTTCTTC,CASSATHSLAADEQFF
TRBD1,NA,TRBJ2-7,TRBV11-1,TGTGCCAGCAGCCTAGACCGGGACAGGCCCTACGAGCAGTACTTC,CASSLDRDRPYEQYF
TRBD2,NA,TRBJ2-7,TRBV18,TGTGCCAGCTCACCGGCGGGAGGGCCCCTAGCCTACGAGCAGTACTTC,CASSPAGGPLAYEQYF
NA,NA,TRBJ2-7,TRBV9,TGTGCCAGCAGCGAAACTTGGGAGCCCTACGAGCAGTACTTC,CASSETWEPYEQYF
NA,once,TRBJ2-3,TRBV5-8,TGTGCCAGCAGCAAACATGGGCGTATCACAGATACGCAGTATTTT,CASSKHGRITDTQYF